Below, 9 T cell receptor beta chains from the same sample are listed, as sequenced in a study of T-cell memory formation after mild COVID-19. TCRdb independently ran MiXCR on the 5' RACE reads; one entry per CDR3 protein. Of 140,000 or so distinct CDR3 sequences in the sample, 13% to 15% are singletons; the top ten hold about 26%. Specimen: PBMCs or a T cell subset sorted from them (not recorded which). The receptors stem from an adult woman who had mild COVID-19 (a few samples of this study predate the infection). Cell type and time point are not known.

The chain carries TRBV7-9 and TRBJ1-4; 8 bases are a match to TRBD1. Losses at the gene ends were 4 bases for V and 6 bases for J; bases not matched to a gene: 4. CDR3 length: 14 residues. Germline CDR1 SEHNR, CDR2 FQNEAQ (reference sequence). The CDR3 spells CASSSDREDEKLFF. CDR3 nucleotides: TGTGCCAGCAGCTCGGACAGGGAAGATGAAAAACTGTTTTTT.

There are a few counts of this clonotype. The V call is TRBV9, the J call TRBJ2-3; possible D gene TRBD2, 6 bases. This CDR3 has 15 residues. Germline-derived CDR1 and CDR2 are SGDLS and YYNGEE. The V end was cut by 3 bases, the J end by 5 bases, with 16 bases between. CDR3 sequence: CASSGLGEAGDTQYF. The CDR3 DNA reads as TGTGCCAGCAGCGGCCTGGGGGAAGCGGGAGATACGCAGTATTTT.

This clonotype was seen a handful of times. The J gene is TRBJ2-2, the V gene TRBV6-5, with 9 bases aligning to TRBD1. Per the germline V gene, CDR1 is MNHEY and CDR2 is SVGAGI. The junction had 5 bases not matched to a gene; V was cut back by 6 bases and J by 3 bases. The CDR3 sequence is 15 residues long. The CDR3 region has the DNA TGTGCCAGCAGCGGACAGGGGATCGACACCGGGGAGCTGTTTTTT. This translates into CASSGQGIDTGELFF.

CDR3 sequence (DNA): TGTGCCAGCAGTTACAATGGCGGCCTCTCCTACGAGCAGTACTTC. The encoded protein is CASSYNGGLSYEQYF. V is TRBV6-6 and J is TRBJ2-7; the D is unclear. The V end was cut by 2 bases, the J end by 0 bases, with 11 bases between. The length of the CDR3 is 15 residues. Germline V gives CDR1 MNHNY, CDR2 SVGAGI (reference sequence).

This clonotype was seen only a few times. This chain joins TRBV5-1 and TRBJ2-1; a weak D match, TRBD1 (6 bases). The CDR3 is 15 amino acids. In germline, CDR1 is SGHRS, CDR2 YFSETQ. The germline V and J ends were trimmed by 4 bases and 5 bases, with 16 bases remaining between them. This CDR3 is CASSPTGTNNNEQFF. In nucleotides, the CDR3 is TGCGCCAGCAGCCCCACCGGGACAAACAACAATGAGCAGTTCTTC.

This clonotype was seen a handful of times. The chain combines TRBV6-5 with TRBJ1-2; D may be TRBD1 (5 bases). CDR3 length: 12 residues. V was clipped by 0 bases and J by 7 bases, with 6 bases between them. Germline lookup yields CDR1 MNHEY and CDR2 SVGAGI. For the CDR3, the DNA is TGTGCCAGCAGTTACTCAGGGGTTGGCTACACCTTC. Encoded protein: CASSYSGVGYTF.

V and J are TRBV20-1 and TRBJ2-5, with 9 positions matching TRBD1. CDR1 is DFQATT, CDR2 SNEGSKA, per germline (reference sequence). This CDR3 is 17 amino acids long. J lost 0 bases, V lost 1 base, and 9 bases had no gene match. This CDR3 reads CSARVLTGGRYQETQYF. The CDR3 DNA reads TGCAGTGCTAGAGTCCTCACAGGGGGCCGGTACCAAGAGACCCAGTACTTC.

There are many counts of this clonotype. J is TRBJ2-1 and V is TRBV18, with 8 bases that match TRBD2. The length of the CDR3 is 17 residues. From germline, CDR1 is KGHSH and CDR2 LQKENI. V was pared by 0 bases and J by 4 bases, with 8 bases of the junction left unmatched. The CDR3 DNA reads TGTGCCAGCTCACCACCGTATGGGACTAGTCAGTACAATGAGCAGTTCTTC. Its protein is CASSPPYGTSQYNEQFF. Variable domain in full (rest from reference TRBV18 and TRBJ2-1): NAGVMQNPRHLVRRRGQEARLRCSPMKGHSHVYWYRQLPEEGLKFMVYLQKENIIDESGMPKERFSAEFPKEGPSILRIQQVVRGDSAAYFCASSPPYGTSQYNEQFFGPGTRLTVL.

Turning to this clonotype: The junction shows a germline mismatch at one end, possibly a read error. The chain links TRBV4-2 to TRBJ1-1, with 7 bases lining up with TRBD1. Germline V gene lookup returns CDR1 LGHNA and CDR2 YNFKEQ. The length of the CDR3 is 13 residues. The CDR3 loop reads CATSAGGNTGAFF. For the CDR3, the DNA is TGTGCCACCTCAGCAGGGGGGAACACTGGAGCTTTCTTT.